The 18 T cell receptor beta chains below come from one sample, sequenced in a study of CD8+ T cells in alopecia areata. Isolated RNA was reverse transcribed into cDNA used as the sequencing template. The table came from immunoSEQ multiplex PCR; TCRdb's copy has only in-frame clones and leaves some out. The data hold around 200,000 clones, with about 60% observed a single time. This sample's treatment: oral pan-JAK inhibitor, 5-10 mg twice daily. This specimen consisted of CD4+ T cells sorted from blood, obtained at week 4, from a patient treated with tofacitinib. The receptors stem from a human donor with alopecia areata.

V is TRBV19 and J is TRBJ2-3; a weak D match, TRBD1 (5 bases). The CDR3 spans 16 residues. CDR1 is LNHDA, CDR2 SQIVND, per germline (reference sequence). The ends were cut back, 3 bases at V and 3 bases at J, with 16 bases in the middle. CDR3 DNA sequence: TGTGCCAGTAGTATCACGCGCCAGACAGATACAGATACGCAGTATTTT. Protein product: CASSITRQTDTDTQYF.

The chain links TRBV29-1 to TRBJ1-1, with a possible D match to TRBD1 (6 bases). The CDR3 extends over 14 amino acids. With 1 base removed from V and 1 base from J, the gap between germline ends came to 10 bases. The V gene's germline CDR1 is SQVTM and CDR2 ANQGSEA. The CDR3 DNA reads TGCAGCGTTGAAGGAGGACAGACGAACACTGAAGCTTTCTTT. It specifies CSVEGGQTNTEAFF.

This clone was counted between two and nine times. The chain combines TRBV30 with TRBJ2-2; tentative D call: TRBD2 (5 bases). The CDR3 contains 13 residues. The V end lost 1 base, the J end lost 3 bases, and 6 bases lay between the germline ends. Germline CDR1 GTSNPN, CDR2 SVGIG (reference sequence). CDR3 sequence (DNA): TGTGCCTGGAGTGAAGCGGACACCGGGGAGCTGTTTTTT. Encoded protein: CAWSEADTGELFF. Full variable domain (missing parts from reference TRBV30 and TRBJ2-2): SQTIHQWPATLVQPVGSPLSLECTVEGTSNPNLYWYRQAAGRGLQLLFYSVGIGQISSEVPQNLSASRPQDRQFILSSKKLLLSDSGFYLCAWSEADTGELFFGEGSRLTVL.

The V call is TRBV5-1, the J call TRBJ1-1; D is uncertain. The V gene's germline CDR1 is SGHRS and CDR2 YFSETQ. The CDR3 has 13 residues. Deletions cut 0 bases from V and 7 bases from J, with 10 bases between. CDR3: CASSLGYSNEAFF. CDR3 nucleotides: TGCGCCAGCAGCTTGGGTTATTCGAATGAAGCTTTCTTT.

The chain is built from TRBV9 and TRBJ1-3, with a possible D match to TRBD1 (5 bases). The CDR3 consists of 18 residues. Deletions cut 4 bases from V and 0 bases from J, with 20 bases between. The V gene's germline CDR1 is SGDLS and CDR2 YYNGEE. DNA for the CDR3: TGTGCCAGCAGCCCCCCAAGTTATGGGGGAATCTCTGGAAACACCATATATTTT. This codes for CASSPPSYGGISGNTIYF.

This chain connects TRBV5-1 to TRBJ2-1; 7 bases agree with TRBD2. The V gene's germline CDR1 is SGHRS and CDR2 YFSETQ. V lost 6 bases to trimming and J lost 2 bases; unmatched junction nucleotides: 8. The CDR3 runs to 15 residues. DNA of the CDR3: TGCGCCAGCACCCCTGGGAGCGGGACCTACAATGAGCAGTTCTTC. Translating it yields CASTPGSGTYNEQFF.

The CDR3 coding sequence is TGTGCCAGCAGCTTGGGCAACCGGGATGAGCAGTTCTTC. Its protein product is CASSLGNRDEQFF. The J gene is TRBJ2-1, the V gene TRBV5-4; D is uncertain. This CDR3 contains 13 residues. CDR1 is SGHNT, CDR2 YYREEE, per germline (reference sequence). The V gene lost 0 bases and the J gene lost 8 bases, with 9 bases spanning the gap.

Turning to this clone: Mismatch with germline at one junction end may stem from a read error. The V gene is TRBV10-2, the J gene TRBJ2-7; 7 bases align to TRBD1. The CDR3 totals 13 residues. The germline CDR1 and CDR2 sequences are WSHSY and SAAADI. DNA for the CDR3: TGCGCCAGCAGTGAGACAGGGGCTTCCCCTCGTAGCTTC. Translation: CASSETGASPRSF.

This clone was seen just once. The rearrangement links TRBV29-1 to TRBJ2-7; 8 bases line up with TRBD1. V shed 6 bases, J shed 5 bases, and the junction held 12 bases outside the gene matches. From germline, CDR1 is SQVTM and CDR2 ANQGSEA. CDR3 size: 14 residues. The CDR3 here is CSVDTRQGSDEQYF. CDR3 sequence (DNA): TGCAGCGTGGACACCCGACAGGGGTCCGACGAGCAGTACTTC.

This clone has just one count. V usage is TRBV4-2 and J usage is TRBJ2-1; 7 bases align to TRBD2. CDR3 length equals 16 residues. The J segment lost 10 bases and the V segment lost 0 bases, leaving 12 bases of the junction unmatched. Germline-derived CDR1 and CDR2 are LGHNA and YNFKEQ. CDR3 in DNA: TGTGCCAGCAGCCAAGATTATGACGGGAGGACTTGGGAGCAGTTCTTC. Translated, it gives CASSQDYDGRTWEQFF.

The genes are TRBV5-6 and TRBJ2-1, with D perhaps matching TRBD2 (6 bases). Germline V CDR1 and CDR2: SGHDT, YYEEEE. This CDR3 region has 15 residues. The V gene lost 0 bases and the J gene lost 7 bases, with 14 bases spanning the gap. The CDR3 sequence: CASSLEDGGRNEQFF. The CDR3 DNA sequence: TGTGCCAGCAGCTTGGAGGACGGGGGAAGAAATGAGCAGTTCTTC.

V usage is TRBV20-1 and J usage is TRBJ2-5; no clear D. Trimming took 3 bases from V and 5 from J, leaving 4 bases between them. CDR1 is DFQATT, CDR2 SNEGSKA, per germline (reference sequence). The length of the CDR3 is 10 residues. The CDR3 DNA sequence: TGCAGTGCTAGTTTCGAGACCCAGTACTTC. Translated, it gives CSASFETQYF.

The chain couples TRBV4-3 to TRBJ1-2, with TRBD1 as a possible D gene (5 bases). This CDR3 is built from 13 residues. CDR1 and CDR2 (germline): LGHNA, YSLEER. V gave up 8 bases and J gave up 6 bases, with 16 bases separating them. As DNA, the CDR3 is TGCGCCAGCGGACCGGGGCGGTTGCATGGCTACACCTTC. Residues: CASGPGRLHGYTF.

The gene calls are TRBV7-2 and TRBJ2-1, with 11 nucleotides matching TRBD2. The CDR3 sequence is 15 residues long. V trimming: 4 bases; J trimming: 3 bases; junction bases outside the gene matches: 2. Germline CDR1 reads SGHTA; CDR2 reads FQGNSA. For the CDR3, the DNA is TGTGCCAGCAGCTCTACTAGCGGGAGCTACAATGAGCAGTTCTTC. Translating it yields CASSSTSGSYNEQFF.

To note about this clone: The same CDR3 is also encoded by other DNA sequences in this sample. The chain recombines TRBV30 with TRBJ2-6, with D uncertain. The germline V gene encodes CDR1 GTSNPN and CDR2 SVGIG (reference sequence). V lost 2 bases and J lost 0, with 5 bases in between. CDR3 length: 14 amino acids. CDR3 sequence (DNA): TGTGCCTGGAGTATTCGCTCTGGGGCCAACGTCCTGACTTTC. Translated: CAWSIRSGANVLTF.

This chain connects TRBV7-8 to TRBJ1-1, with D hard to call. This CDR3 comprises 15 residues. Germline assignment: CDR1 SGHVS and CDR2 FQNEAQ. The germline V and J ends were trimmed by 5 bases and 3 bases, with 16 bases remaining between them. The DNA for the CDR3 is TGTGCCAGCAGCGCAATACCGGGAGCTCACACTGAAGCTTTCTTT. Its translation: CASSAIPGAHTEAFF.

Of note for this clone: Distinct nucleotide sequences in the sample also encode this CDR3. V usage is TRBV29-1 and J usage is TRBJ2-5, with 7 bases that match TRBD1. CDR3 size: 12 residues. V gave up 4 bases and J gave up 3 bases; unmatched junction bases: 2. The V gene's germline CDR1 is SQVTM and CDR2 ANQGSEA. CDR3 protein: CSVVQGEETQYF. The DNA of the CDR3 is TGCAGCGTTGTTCAGGGGGAAGAGACCCAGTACTTC.

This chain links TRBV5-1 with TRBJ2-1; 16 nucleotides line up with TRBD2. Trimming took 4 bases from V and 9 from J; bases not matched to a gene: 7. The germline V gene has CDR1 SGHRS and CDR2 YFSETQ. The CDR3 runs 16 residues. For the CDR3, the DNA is TGCGCCAGCAGCCCCGGGGGACTAGCGGGAGGGAGTGAGCAGTTCTTC. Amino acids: CASSPGGLAGGSEQFF.